The clone carrying this T cell receptor beta chain was observed a few times. These data are taken from a study of radiation and T cells in renal cell carcinoma. Time point defined: baseline pretreatment blood. Treatment described: 15 Gy SBRT to primary tumor, nephrectomy 4 weeks later. Germline values: CDR1 MGHRA, CDR2 YSYEKL. The CDR3 extends over 11 amino acids. Trimming left V 2 bases short and J 8 bases short, with 4 bases between. Produced via immunoSEQ multiplex PCR; TCRdb's table is partial and in-frame only. The table has 150,000 or so clones, around 90% seen once; the top ten hold 4.1%. This sequence was found in a woman in her 70s with renal cell carcinoma. V gene TRBV4-1 combines with J gene TRBJ2-1, with unresolved D. The source material was blood, sampled from a patient whose treatment included radiotherapy and nephrectomy. The CDR3: CASSQFDEQFF. The DNA of the CDR3 is TGCGCCAGCAGCCAATTCGATGAGCAGTTCTTC.